This T cell receptor (beta chain) appears in the sequencing data of a study of cytomegalovirus exposure and HLA in healthy donors. Concerning this clone itself: Its antigen remains unknown.

General study points: The investigators catalogued some 160 TCR beta chains as cytomegalovirus-associated.

V gave up 2 bases and J gave up 6 bases, with 10 bases separating them. The germline gives CDR1 MGHRA, CDR2 YSYEKL. CDR3 length: 14 amino acids. It was with 60 Vbeta and 13 Jbeta primers that the PCR ran. The data were produced by immunoSEQ multiplex PCR, yet TCRdb's version contains in-frame clones alone and is incomplete. The table includes 150,000 to 200,000 clones, about 77% detected once. Sequencing was done on a sample of PBMCs. The sequence was collected from a woman aged 25-40 years in good health and CMV-seropositive. The gene calls are TRBV4-1 and TRBJ2-2; a weak D match, TRBD1 (6 bases). This CDR3 reads CASSQSQGSGELFF. DNA of the CDR3: TGCGCCAGCAGCCAAAGTCAGGGGTCCGGGGAGCTGTTTTTT.